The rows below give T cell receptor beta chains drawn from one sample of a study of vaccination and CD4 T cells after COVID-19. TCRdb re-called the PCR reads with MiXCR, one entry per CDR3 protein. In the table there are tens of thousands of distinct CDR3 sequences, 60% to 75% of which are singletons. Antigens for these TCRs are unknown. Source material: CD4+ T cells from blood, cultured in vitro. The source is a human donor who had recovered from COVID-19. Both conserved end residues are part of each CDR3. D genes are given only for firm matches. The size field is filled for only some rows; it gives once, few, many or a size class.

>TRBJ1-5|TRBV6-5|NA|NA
CASSYRGATNQPQHF
TGTGCCAGCAGTTACCGAGGGGCGACCAATCAGCCCCAGCATTTT
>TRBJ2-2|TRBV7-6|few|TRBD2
CASSLVREGRTGELFF
TGTGCCAGCAGCTTAGTACGGGAGGGCAGAACCGGGGAGCTGTTTTTT
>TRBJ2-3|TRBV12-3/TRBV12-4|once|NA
CASGEFIDTQYF
TGTGCCAGCGGGGAATTCATTGATACGCAGTATTTT
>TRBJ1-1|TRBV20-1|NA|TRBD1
CSARDPQGAAEAFF
TGCAGTGCTAGAGACCCACAGGGGGCTGCTGAAGCTTTCTTT
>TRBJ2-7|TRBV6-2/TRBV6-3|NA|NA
CASSLGGYEQYF
TGTGCCAGCAGCTTAGGCGGATACGAGCAGTACTTC
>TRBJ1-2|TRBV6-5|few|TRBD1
CASSYTGTGTYGYTF
TGTGCCAGCAGTTACACCGGGACAGGGACCTATGGCTACACCTTC
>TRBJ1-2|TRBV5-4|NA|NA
CASSLWRQNYGYTF
TGTGCCAGCAGCTTGTGGCGCCAGAACTATGGCTACACCTTC
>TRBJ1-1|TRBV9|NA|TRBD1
CASSVGGTGGTEAFF
TGTGCCAGCAGCGTAGGGGGGACAGGGGGCACTGAAGCTTTCTTT
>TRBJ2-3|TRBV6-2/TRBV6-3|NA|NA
CASSVRDTQYF
TGTGCCAGCAGTGTAAGGGATACGCAGTATTTT
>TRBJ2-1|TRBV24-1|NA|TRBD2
CATSGRTSGGPWLQFF
TGTGCCACCAGTGGCAGGACTAGCGGGGGCCCTTGGCTACAGTTCTTC
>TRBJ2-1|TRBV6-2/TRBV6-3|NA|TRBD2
CASSSPTGGLEGSYNEQFF
TGTGCCAGCAGTTCACCCACCGGGGGACTAGAGGGCTCCTACAATGAGCAGTTCTTC
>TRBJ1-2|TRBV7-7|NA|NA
CASSPLEYGYTF
TGTGCTAGCAGCCCCTTGGAATATGGCTACACCTTC
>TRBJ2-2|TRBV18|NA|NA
CASSKAAGELFF
TGTGCCAGCTCAAAGGCAGCCGGGGAGCTGTTTTTT
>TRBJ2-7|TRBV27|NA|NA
CASRLGPQAGEQYF
TGTGCCAGCAGGCTGGGGCCGCAGGCGGGCGAGCAGTACTTC
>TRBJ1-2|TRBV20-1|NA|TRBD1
CSATGDGANYGYTF
TGCAGTGCAACAGGGGACGGAGCTAACTATGGCTACACCTTC
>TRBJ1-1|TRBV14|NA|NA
CASSLRRGENTEAFF
TGTGCCAGCAGCCTCCGAAGGGGGGAGAACACTGAAGCTTTCTTT
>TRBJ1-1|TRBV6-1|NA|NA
CASSPGLNTEAFF
TGTGCCAGCTCCCCGGGACTGAACACTGAAGCTTTCTTT
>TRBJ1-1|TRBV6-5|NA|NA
CASSYSKGRGNTEAFF
TGTGCCAGCAGTTACTCTAAGGGCCGTGGGAACACTGAAGCTTTCTTT
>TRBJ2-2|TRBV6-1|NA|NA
CASTPTANTGELFF
TGTGCCAGCACTCCGACGGCGAACACCGGGGAGCTGTTTTTT
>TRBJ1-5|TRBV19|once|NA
CTSSIGQVDQPQHF
TGTACCAGTAGTATAGGGCAGGTGGATCAGCCCCAGCATTTT
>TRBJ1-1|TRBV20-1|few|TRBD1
CSALWNRGVTEAFF
TGCAGTGCCCTCTGGAACAGGGGAGTCACTGAAGCTTTCTTT
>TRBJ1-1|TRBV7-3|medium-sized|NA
CASSTQAGTEAFF
TGTGCCAGCAGCACCCAAGCCGGCACTGAAGCTTTCTTT
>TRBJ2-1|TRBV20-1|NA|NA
CSASGQGRGEQFF
TGCAGTGCTAGCGGCCAGGGTAGAGGTGAGCAGTTCTTC
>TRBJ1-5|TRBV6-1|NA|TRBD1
CASRPTGESQPQHF
TGTGCCAGCAGACCGACAGGGGAGTCTCAGCCCCAGCATTTT
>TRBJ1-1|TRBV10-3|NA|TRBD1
CAISAGQGTGPEAFF
TGTGCCATCAGTGCCGGACAGGGGACGGGGCCTGAAGCTTTCTTT
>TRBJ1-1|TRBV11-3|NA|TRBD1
CASSPIGTGTGDTEAFF
TGTGCCAGCAGCCCAATCGGGACAGGGACGGGCGACACTGAAGCTTTCTTT
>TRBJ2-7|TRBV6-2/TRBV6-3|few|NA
CASKLEVRNEQYF
TGTGCCAGCAAGCTAGAGGTGAGAAACGAGCAGTACTTC